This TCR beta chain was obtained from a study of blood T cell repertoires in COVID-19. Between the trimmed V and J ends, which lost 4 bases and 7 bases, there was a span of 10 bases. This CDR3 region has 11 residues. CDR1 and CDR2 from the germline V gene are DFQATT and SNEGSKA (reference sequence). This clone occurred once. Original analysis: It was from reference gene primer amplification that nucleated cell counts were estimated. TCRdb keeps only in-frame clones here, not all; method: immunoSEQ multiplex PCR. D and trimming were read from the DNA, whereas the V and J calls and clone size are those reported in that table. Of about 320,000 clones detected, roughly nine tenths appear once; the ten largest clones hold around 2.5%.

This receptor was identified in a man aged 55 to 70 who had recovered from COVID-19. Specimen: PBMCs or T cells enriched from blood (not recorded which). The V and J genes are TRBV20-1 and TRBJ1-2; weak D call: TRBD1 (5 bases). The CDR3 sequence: CSAMGQVGYTF. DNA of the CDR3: TGCAGTGCTATGGGGCAAGTTGGCTACACCTTC.